Listed below are T cell receptor beta chains from one sample, sequenced in a study of OX40 agonist ivuxolimab in advanced cancers. Only in-frame clones appear in the TCRdb table, and some are missing; sequencing was by immunoSEQ multiplex PCR. Of about 19,000 clones listed, roughly 70% are singletons. This sample comprised CD4+ or CD8+ T cells sorted from blood, obtained in a trial of the OX40 agonist ivuxolimab. Receptor source: an adult with an advanced solid tumor such as melanoma, head and neck, liver or kidney cancer. The CDR3 runs from the conserved cysteine through the conserved F or W. Each record gives: D gene, V gene, J gene, clone size, CDR3 DNA, CDR3 protein. The D gene is left open where the match is weak. Part of the rows lack a size; the others show once, few, many or a class for expanded clones.

.	TRBV15	TRBJ2-2	.	TGTGCCACCAGCAGATCTCAGAAGGGTGTCGACACCGGGGAGCTGTTTTTT	CATSRSQKGVDTGELFF
.	TRBV10-3	TRBJ2-7	.	TGTGCCATCAGTGACCCTTACGAGCAGTACTTC	CAISDPYEQYF
.	TRBV19	TRBJ1-1	.	TGTGCCAGTAGTATTAATTTCTTTATGGAAGCTTTCTTT	CASSINFFMEAFF
.	TRBV27	TRBJ1-5	.	TGTGCCAGCAGTCAAACGGGGGACACTCGGGAGCCCCAGCATTTT	CASSQTGDTREPQHF
TRBD1	TRBV7-7	TRBJ2-2	.	TGTGCCAGCAGCCGCGGACAGGGATTCCCCGGGGAGCTGTTTTTT	CASSRGQGFPGELFF
TRBD1	TRBV7-9	TRBJ2-1	.	TGTGCCAGCAGCTTACTGACAGGGGGCTACAATGAGCAGTTCTTC	CASSLLTGGYNEQFF
.	TRBV28	TRBJ1-1	once	TGTGCCAGCAGTTTTAAACAGTGGGGCACTGAAGCTTTCTTT	CASSFKQWGTEAFF
TRBD2	TRBV4-2	TRBJ2-2	.	TGTGCCAGCAGCCAAGTCTTCGGGACTAGCGGGGAGAAGAACACCGGGGAGCTGTTTTTT	CASSQVFGTSGEKNTGELFF
TRBD2	TRBV9	TRBJ2-3	.	TGTGCCAGCAGCGGTAGCGGGGGAGACACAGATACGCAGTATTTT	CASSGSGGDTDTQYF
TRBD2	TRBV7-8	TRBJ2-7	.	TGTGCCAGCAGCTTAGGGACTAGCGGGAGAGTCGCCTACGAGCAGTACTTC	CASSLGTSGRVAYEQYF
.	TRBV28	TRBJ2-7	.	TGTGCCAGCGGGGGAGGCTACGAACAGTACTTC	CASGGGYEQYF
.	TRBV7-9	TRBJ2-5	.	TGTGCCAGCAGCTTAGTCTTGAAAGAGACCCAGTACTTC	CASSLVLKETQYF
.	TRBV7-9	TRBJ2-1	.	TGTGCCAGCAGCTTAACGGGGTCCTCAGGGCATGAGCAGTTCTTC	CASSLTGSSGHEQFF
.	TRBV7-6	TRBJ2-1	.	TGTGCCAGCAGCTTAGGACAGATCGATGAGCAGTTCTTC	CASSLGQIDEQFF
.	TRBV27	TRBJ1-2	.	TGTGCCAGCAGTCGGACACGGGATAACTATGGCTACACCTTC	CASSRTRDNYGYTF
TRBD1	TRBV5-3	TRBJ2-7	.	TGTGCCAGAAGCTTGACCGGGACAGGGGACGCCTACGAGCAGTACTTC	CARSLTGTGDAYEQYF
.	TRBV6-6	TRBJ1-6	.	TGTGCCAGCAGCCCCGGGGGCTCACCCCTCCACTTT	CASSPGGSPLHF
.	TRBV7-2	TRBJ1-3	.	TGTGCCAGCAGCTTAGATGGAAACACCATATATTTT	CASSLDGNTIYF
.	TRBV19	TRBJ2-1	.	TGTGCCAGTAGTATAGGACCCCTCGAGCACAATGAGCAGTTCTTC	CASSIGPLEHNEQFF
.	TRBV28	TRBJ2-1	.	TGTGCCAGCAGTTTGGTTCTCACGGGAAGTAGGAGTGAGCAGTTCTTC	CASSLVLTGSRSEQFF
.	TRBV5-1	TRBJ2-1	.	TGCGCCAGCAGCCCCCCGACAGGACCCTACAATGAGCAGTTCTTC	CASSPPTGPYNEQFF
TRBD2	TRBV28	TRBJ2-5	.	TGTGCCAGCAGACCCCGACTAGCGAGGGATTGGGAGACCCAGTACTTC	CASRPRLARDWETQYF
.	TRBV10-2	TRBJ1-1	few	TGCGCCAGCAGTGAGTCGAATGGGGGCACTGAAGCTTTCTTT	CASSESNGGTEAFF
.	TRBV28	TRBJ2-5	.	TGTGCCAGCAGTCCACTTGAGGGGGGGGAGACCCAGTACTTC	CASSPLEGGETQYF
.	TRBV19	TRBJ2-1	.	TGTGCCAGTAGTATTTGGGGGAGCTCCTACAATGAGCAGTTCTTC	CASSIWGSSYNEQFF
TRBD2	TRBV29-1	TRBJ2-2	.	TGCAGCGTTGAAGGACTAGCGGGAGGGTATAGGGCCGGGGAGCTGTTTTTT	CSVEGLAGGYRAGELFF
TRBD1	TRBV6-6	TRBJ2-5	.	TGTGCCAGCAGAGAGGGACAGGGGGTTTTAGAGACCCAGTACTTC	CASREGQGVLETQYF
.	TRBV7-2	TRBJ2-5	many	TGTGCCAGCAGACCTCCCGCGGGGGAGACCCAGTACTTC	CASRPPAGETQYF
.	TRBV9	TRBJ1-3	.	TGTGCCAGCAGCAACCCCTTTGGAGGGGACCATCTCGGAAGTGGAAACACCATATATTTT	CASSNPFGGDHLGSGNTIYF
.	TRBV6-5	TRBJ1-1	.	TGTGCCAGCAGTTACACGGGGGACACTGAAGCTTTCTTT	CASSYTGDTEAFF
.	TRBV2	TRBJ2-3	.	TGTGCCAGCAGTGAAGCGCGCGGGGGCACAGATACGCAGTATTTT	CASSEARGGTDTQYF
.	TRBV5-6	TRBJ2-7	once	TGTGCCAGCAGCTTAGCAAGCACCTGGGGCCCCTACGAGCAGTACTTC	CASSLASTWGPYEQYF
TRBD1	TRBV7-6	TRBJ1-6	.	TGTGCCAGCAGTTCTGACAGGGGTAATTCACCCCTCCACTTT	CASSSDRGNSPLHF
.	TRBV6-6	TRBJ2-7	.	TGTGCCAGCAATGGGGGAACGACCTACGAGCAGTACTTC	CASNGGTTYEQYF
.	TRBV7-2	TRBJ2-1	few	TGTGCCAGCAGCTTAAATGTTTGGACAGCCTCCTACAATGAGCAGTTCTTC	CASSLNVWTASYNEQFF
.	TRBV7-9	TRBJ2-3	.	TGTGCCAGCAGCTTAGTTGGGGAATTAGATACGCAGTATTTT	CASSLVGELDTQYF
.	TRBV28	TRBJ2-7	.	TGTGCCAGCAGCCCATTGGACAGTGATTCCTACGAGCAGTACTTC	CASSPLDSDSYEQYF
.	TRBV27	TRBJ2-1	.	TGTGCCAGCAGTTTGAGTGTTTCGGGGTTCGGCATCAATGAGCAGTTCTTC	CASSLSVSGFGINEQFF
TRBD2	TRBV29-1	TRBJ2-2	.	TGCAGCGTTGTGGGGCTAGCGGGACAGTCCGGGGAGCTGTTTTTT	CSVVGLAGQSGELFF
.	TRBV6-1	TRBJ1-2	once	TGTGCCAGCAGTGAAGGCATCACTAACTATGGCTACACCTTC	CASSEGITNYGYTF
TRBD2	TRBV5-8	TRBJ2-5	.	TGTGCCAGCAGCGAGCGGACTAGCCGGGCGCAAGAGACCCAGTACTTC	CASSERTSRAQETQYF
.	TRBV18	TRBJ2-3	.	TGTGCCAGCTCACCACGGGACAATTTAGGAGATACGCAGTATTTT	CASSPRDNLGDTQYF
.	TRBV6-6	TRBJ2-7	.	TGTGCCAGCAGTACTCGCCCGGGACTGTTACCCTACGAGCAGTACTTC	CASSTRPGLLPYEQYF
.	TRBV6-1	TRBJ2-3	.	TGTGCCAGCAGTGTAGGAGGGGTTGTGAGCACAGATACGCAGTATTTT	CASSVGGVVSTDTQYF
.	TRBV27	TRBJ2-7	once	TGTGCCAGCAGTTTGGGGGCGAATACCTACGAGCAGTACTTC	CASSLGANTYEQYF
TRBD1	TRBV7-8	TRBJ1-3	.	TGTGCCAGCAGCCCCTGCACGACAGGGGGTGGAAACACCATATATTTT	CASSPCTTGGGNTIYF
.	TRBV5-4	TRBJ2-7	.	TGTGCCAGCAGCTTGGGTCTGGAGCAGTACTTC	CASSLGLEQYF
TRBD1	TRBV6-6	TRBJ2-2	.	TGTGCCAGCATGACAGGGGACACCGGGGAGCTGTTTTTT	CASMTGDTGELFF
.	TRBV6-5	TRBJ2-3	few	TGTGCCAGCAGCGAAGGAGGGGGCACAGATACGCAGTATTTT	CASSEGGGTDTQYF
.	TRBV5-4	TRBJ2-7	few	TGTGCCAGCAGCTTGGACAGGGGACTCTACGAGCAGTACTTC	CASSLDRGLYEQYF
.	TRBV27	TRBJ1-2	.	TGTGCCAGCAGTCTCACAGGGAACTATGGCTACACCTTC	CASSLTGNYGYTF
.	TRBV6-6	TRBJ2-7	.	TGTGCCAGCAGTTCCGGGACCTCCGGCAACTACTACGAGCAGTACTTC	CASSSGTSGNYYEQYF
.	TRBV10-3	TRBJ2-7	.	TGTGCCATCAGTGAGGACAACCCCTACGAGCAGTACTTC	CAISEDNPYEQYF
.	TRBV19	TRBJ1-2	few	TGTGCCAGTAGTATTCTGGCAGCGGGCGGTGGCTACACCTTC	CASSILAAGGGYTF